These 18 T cell receptor beta chains were sequenced from one sample in a study of blood T cell repertoires in COVID-19. The table came from immunoSEQ multiplex PCR; TCRdb's copy has only in-frame clones and leaves some out. The data hold approximately 140,000 clones, with 65% to 85% observed a single time. The sequencing input was PBMCs or T cells enriched from blood (not recorded which). Source of these receptors: a woman between 45 and 65 years old who had been exposed to COVID-19.

The chain uses TRBV2 and TRBJ2-3; D perhaps matches TRBD1 (6 bases). The germline V and J ends were trimmed by 3 bases and 0 bases, with 10 bases remaining between them. The CDR3 extends over 15 amino acids. Germline assignment: CDR1 SNHLY and CDR2 FYNNEI. The CDR3 loop is CASSDLGASTDTQYF. CDR3 sequence (DNA): TGTGCCAGCAGTGATCTGGGGGCAAGCACAGATACGCAGTATTTT.

This sequence joins TRBV5-6 and TRBJ1-2; 10 bases are a match to TRBD1. The germline V gene encodes CDR1 SGHDT and CDR2 YYEEEE. CDR3 length: 15 residues. V was clipped by 4 bases and J by 4 bases; unmatched bases: 7. The CDR3 here is CASSGGDRGVYGYTF. The CDR3 coding sequence is TGTGCCAGCAGCGGTGGGGACAGGGGAGTCTATGGCTACACCTTC.

The chain joins TRBV6-5 to TRBJ1-2; TRBD1 matches at 8 bases. CDR3 size: 13 residues. CDR1 and CDR2 from the germline V gene are MNHEY and SVGAGI. Germline trimming cut 5 bases from V and 4 bases from J; bases unmatched to any gene: 3. The CDR3 loop is CASSRDRSYGYTF. The CDR3 DNA sequence: TGTGCCAGCAGTCGGGACAGGTCCTATGGCTACACCTTC.

J is TRBJ2-3 and V is TRBV27, with D hard to call. CDR1 and CDR2 from the germline V gene are MNHEY and SMNVEV (reference sequence). The CDR3 extends over 15 amino acids. V was pared by 11 bases and J by 2 bases, with 20 bases between. The CDR3 DNA reads as TGTGCCTCCTACCCCCGCTCTTACTCCACAGATACGCAGTATTTT. It codes for CASYPRSYSTDTQYF.

CDR3 sequence (DNA): TGTGCCAGCAGCTTTCGGGGGTTGACTAATGAAAAACTGTTTTTT. Protein sequence: CASSFRGLTNEKLFF. V usage is TRBV11-2 and J usage is TRBJ1-4; maybe TRBD1 (5 bases). V lost 3 bases and J 2 bases, leaving 10 bases between the germline ends. This CDR3 has 15 residues. Germline CDR1 reads SGHAT; CDR2 reads FQNNGV.

This clone appeared a single time. The rearrangement uses TRBV18 and TRBJ2-7, with a possible D match to TRBD1 (6 bases). V lost 2 bases and J lost 3, with 8 bases in between. Looked up from germline, CDR1 is KGHSH and CDR2 is LQKENI. The CDR3 extends over 13 amino acids. The CDR3 region has the DNA TGTGCCAGCTCACCATCCAGGGGCTACGAGCAGTACTTC. Amino acid sequence: CASSPSRGYEQYF.

The CDR3 DNA is TGTGCCAGCAGCGTAGACCCGGCGGGGGGAGTAAGCACTGAAGCTTTCTTT. It codes for CASSVDPAGGVSTEAFF. The chain has TRBV9 and TRBJ1-1; weak D call: TRBD1 (5 bases). Germline V gives CDR1 SGDLS, CDR2 YYNGEE. V lost 0 bases and J 4 bases, leaving 19 bases between the germline ends. CDR3 length equals 17 residues.

The chain recombines TRBV18 with TRBJ2-5; D gene ambiguous. The length of the CDR3 is 10 residues. V lost 5 bases to trimming and J lost 5 bases, with 3 bases between them. The germline V gene has CDR1 KGHSH and CDR2 LQKENI. The CDR3, as DNA: TGTGCCAGCTCAGAGGAGACCCAGTACTTC. Translation: CASSEETQYF.

The rearrangement joins TRBV14 to TRBJ1-6; TRBD1 aligns across 12 bases. Trimming cost V 6 bases and J 7 bases; bases outside gene matches: 4. Germline V lookup: CDR1 SGHDN, CDR2 FVKESK. The CDR3 is made up of 15 amino acids. The CDR3: CASSLGTGGNSPLHF. CDR3 nucleotides: TGTGCCAGCAGTCTCGGGACAGGGGGCAATTCACCCCTCCACTTT.

The V call is TRBV27, the J call TRBJ1-6; D gene ambiguous. Deletions cut 1 base from V and 5 bases from J, with 12 bases between. Germline values: CDR1 MNHEY, CDR2 SMNVEV (reference sequence). The CDR3 spans 16 residues. The CDR3 DNA reads as TGTGCCAGCAGTTTATATGGCAGACAAAATAATTCACCCCTCCACTTT. Translating gives CASSLYGRQNNSPLHF.

The rearrangement uses TRBV6-4 and TRBJ1-5; D unclear. The V gene lost 6 bases and the J gene lost 2 bases, with 11 bases spanning the gap. Per the germline V gene, CDR1 is MRHNA and CDR2 is SNTAGT. The CDR3 has 14 residues. DNA of the CDR3: TGTGCCAGCAGCCCCTCCTTCGGCAATCAGCCCCAGCATTTT. Amino acid sequence: CASSPSFGNQPQHF.

The chain recombines TRBV19 with TRBJ1-1; 7 bases are shared with TRBD1. The length of the CDR3 is 13 residues. CDR1 and CDR2 (germline): LNHDA, SQIVND (reference sequence). Trimming took 10 bases from V and 4 from J; bases not matched to a gene: 9. CDR3 in DNA: TGTGCCATTGCGGCCTCAGGGGGCACTGAAGCTTTCTTT. This codes for CAIAASGGTEAFF.

The V and J genes are TRBV9 and TRBJ2-7; no firm D call. The ends were cut back, 0 bases at V and 1 base at J, with 8 bases in the middle. Germline V gene sequence: CDR1 SGDLS, CDR2 YYNGEE. This CDR3 is 14 amino acids long. CDR3: CASSVGVISYEQYF. For the CDR3, the DNA is TGTGCCAGCAGCGTAGGAGTCATTTCCTACGAGCAGTACTTC.

CDR3 in DNA: TGTGCCAGTAGTCCTCTGACAGGGTCGAGGGATGGCTACACCTTC. This sequence encodes CASSPLTGSRDGYTF. The V and J genes are TRBV19 and TRBJ1-2, with 7 bases that match TRBD1. V lost 5 bases and J lost 6; bases outside the gene matches: 12. CDR1 LNHDA and CDR2 SQIVND come from the germline V gene (reference sequence). CDR3 size: 15 residues. Drawing the rest from reference TRBV19 and TRBJ1-2, the complete variable domain is DGGITQSPKYLFRKEGQNVTLSCEQNLNHDAMYWYRQDPGQGLRLIYYSQIVNDFQKGDIAEGYSVSREKKESFPLTVTSAQKNPTAFYLCASSPLTGSRDGYTFGSGTRLTVV.

The gene calls are TRBV25-1 and TRBJ1-1, with 10 bases lining up with TRBD1. V lost 3 bases, J lost 4 bases, and 2 bases stayed unmatched. The CDR3 runs 14 residues. CDR1 is MGHDK and CDR2 is SYGVNS in the germline V gene. The CDR3 sequence is CASSETGGFTEAFF. The CDR3 coding sequence is TGTGCCAGCAGTGAGACAGGGGGCTTCACTGAAGCTTTCTTT. Looking up the rest from reference TRBV25-1 and TRBJ1-1 gives the full variable domain: EADIYQTPRYLVIGTGKKITLECSQTMGHDKMYWYQQDPGMELHLIHYSYGVNSTEKGDLSSESTVSRIRTEHFPLTLESARPSHTSQYLCASSETGGFTEAFFGQGTRLTVV.

This clone was seen just once. The chain carries TRBV15 and TRBJ1-2, with TRBD1 identical over 11 bases. CDR1 LNHNV and CDR2 YYDKDF come from the germline V gene (reference sequence). Unmatched junction bases numbered 14, after V lost 6 bases and J lost 8 bases. This CDR3 contains 16 residues. The CDR3, as DNA: TGTGCCACCAGTCAAAATAGAGGACAGGGGGCGGGAGGCTACACCTTC. It encodes CATSQNRGQGAGGYTF.

The chain is built from TRBV1 and TRBJ2-5; the table's D gene call, TRBD2, was not cross checked with the DNA. TRBV1 is designated a pseudogene. The CDR3 has 16 residues. CDR3 in amino acids: CTSSQDPLRPQETQYF. DNA for the CDR3: TGCACCAGCAGCCAAGACCCCCTTCGTCCCCAAGAGACCCAGTACTTC.

V is TRBV11-2 and J is TRBJ1-4; D not certain. The CDR3 totals 15 residues. V was clipped by 1 base and J by 5 bases, with 11 bases between them. From germline, CDR1 is SGHAT and CDR2 FQNNGV. The CDR3 DNA sequence: TGTGCCAGCAGCTTAGTTGGCCCCAGGAATGAAAAACTGTTTTTT. The encoded protein is CASSLVGPRNEKLFF.